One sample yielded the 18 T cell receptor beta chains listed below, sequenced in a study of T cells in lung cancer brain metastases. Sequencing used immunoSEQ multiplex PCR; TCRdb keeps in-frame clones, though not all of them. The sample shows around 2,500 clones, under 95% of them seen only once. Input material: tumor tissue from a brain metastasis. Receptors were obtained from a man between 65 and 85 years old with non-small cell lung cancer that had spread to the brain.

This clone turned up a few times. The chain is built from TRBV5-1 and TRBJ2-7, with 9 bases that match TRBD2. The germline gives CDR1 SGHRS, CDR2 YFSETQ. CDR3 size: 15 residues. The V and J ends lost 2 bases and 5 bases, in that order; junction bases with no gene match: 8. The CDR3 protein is CASSLGGRAGDEQYF. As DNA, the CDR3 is TGCGCCAGCAGCTTAGGCGGGAGGGCCGGAGACGAGCAGTACTTC.

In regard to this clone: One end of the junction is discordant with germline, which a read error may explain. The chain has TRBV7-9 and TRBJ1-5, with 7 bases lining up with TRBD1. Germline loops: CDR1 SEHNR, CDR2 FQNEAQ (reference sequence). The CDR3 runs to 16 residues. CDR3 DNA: TGTGCCAGCAGCTTCTGGTCGGTGGACAGGTATCAGCCTCAGCATTTT. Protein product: CASSFWSVDRYQPQHF.

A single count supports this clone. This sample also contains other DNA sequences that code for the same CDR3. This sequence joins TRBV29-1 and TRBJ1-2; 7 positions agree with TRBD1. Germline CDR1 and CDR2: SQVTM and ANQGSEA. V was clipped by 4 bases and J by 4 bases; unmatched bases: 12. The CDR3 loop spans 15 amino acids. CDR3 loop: CSVVQGQQGPYGYTF. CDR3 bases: TGCAGCGTTGTTCAGGGACAGCAGGGTCCCTATGGCTACACCTTC.

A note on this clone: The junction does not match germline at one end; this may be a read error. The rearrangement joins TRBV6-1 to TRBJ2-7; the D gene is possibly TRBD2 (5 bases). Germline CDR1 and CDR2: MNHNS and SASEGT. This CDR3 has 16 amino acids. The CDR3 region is CVSSDPRAASTSEQYF. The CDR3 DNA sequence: TGTGTCAGCAGTGACCCCCGGGCGGCTTCCACTAGCGAGCAGTACTTC.

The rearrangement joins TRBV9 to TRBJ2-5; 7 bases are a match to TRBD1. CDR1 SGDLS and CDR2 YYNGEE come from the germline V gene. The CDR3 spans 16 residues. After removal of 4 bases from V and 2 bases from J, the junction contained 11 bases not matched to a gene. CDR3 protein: CASSPRTGHIQETQYF. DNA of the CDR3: TGTGCCAGCAGCCCCCGGACAGGACACATACAAGAGACCCAGTACTTC.

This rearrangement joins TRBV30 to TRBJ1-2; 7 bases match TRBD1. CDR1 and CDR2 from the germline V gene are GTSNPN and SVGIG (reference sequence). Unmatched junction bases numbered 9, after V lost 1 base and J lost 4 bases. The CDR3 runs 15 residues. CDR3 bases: TGTGCCTGGAGTGCGACAGGGCCAGCGGGCTATGGCTACACCTTC. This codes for CAWSATGPAGYGYTF. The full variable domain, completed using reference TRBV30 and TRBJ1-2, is SQTIHQWPATLVQPVGSPLSLECTVEGTSNPNLYWYRQAAGRGLQLLFYSVGIGQISSEVPQNLSASRPQDRQFILSSKKLLLSDSGFYLCAWSATGPAGYGYTFGSGTRLTVV.

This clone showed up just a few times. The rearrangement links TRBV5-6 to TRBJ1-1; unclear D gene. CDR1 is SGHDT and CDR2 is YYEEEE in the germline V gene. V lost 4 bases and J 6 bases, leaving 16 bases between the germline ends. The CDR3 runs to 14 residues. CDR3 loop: CASSTALEGAEAFF. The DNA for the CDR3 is TGTGCCAGCAGCACGGCCCTGGAGGGAGCTGAAGCTTTCTTT.

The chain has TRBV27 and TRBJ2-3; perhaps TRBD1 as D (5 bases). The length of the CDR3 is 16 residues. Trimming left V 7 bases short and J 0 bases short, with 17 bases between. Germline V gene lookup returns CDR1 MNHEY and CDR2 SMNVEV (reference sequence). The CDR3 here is CASTYQPQGSTDTQYF. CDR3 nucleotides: TGTGCCAGCACCTATCAACCCCAGGGTAGCACAGATACGCAGTATTTT.

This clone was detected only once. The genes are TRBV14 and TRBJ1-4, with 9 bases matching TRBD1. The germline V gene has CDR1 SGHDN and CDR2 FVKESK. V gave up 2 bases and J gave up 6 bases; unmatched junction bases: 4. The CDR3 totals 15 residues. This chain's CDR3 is CASSQRRDRDEKLFF. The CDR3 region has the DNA TGTGCCAGCAGCCAACGCCGGGACAGGGATGAAAAACTGTTTTTT.

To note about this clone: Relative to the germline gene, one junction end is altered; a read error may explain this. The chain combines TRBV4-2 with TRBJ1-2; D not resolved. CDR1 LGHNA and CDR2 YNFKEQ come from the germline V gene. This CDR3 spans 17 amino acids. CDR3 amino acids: CASSPRLAQEDNYDYTF. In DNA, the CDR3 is TGTGCCAGCAGCCCGAGACTGGCTCAGGAGGATAACTATGACTACACCTTC.

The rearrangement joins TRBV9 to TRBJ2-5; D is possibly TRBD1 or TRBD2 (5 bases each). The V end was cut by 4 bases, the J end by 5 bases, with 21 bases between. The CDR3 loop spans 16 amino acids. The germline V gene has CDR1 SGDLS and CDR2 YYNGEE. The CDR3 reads CASSLDGTPPVETQYF. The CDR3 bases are TGTGCCAGCAGCTTAGACGGGACCCCCCCTGTGGAGACCCAGTACTTC. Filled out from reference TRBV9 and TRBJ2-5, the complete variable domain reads DSGVTQTPKHLITATGQRVTLRCSPRSGDLSVYWYQQSLDQGLQFLIQYYNGEERAKGNILERFSAQQFPDLHSELNLSSLELGDSALYFCASSLDGTPPVETQYFGPGTRLLVL.

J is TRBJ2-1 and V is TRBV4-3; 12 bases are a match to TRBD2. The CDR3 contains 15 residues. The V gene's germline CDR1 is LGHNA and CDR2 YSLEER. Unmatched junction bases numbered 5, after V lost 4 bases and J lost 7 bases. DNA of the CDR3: TGCGCCAGCAGCCCGACTAGCGGGAGAAGGAATGAGCAGTTCTTC. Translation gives CASSPTSGRRNEQFF.

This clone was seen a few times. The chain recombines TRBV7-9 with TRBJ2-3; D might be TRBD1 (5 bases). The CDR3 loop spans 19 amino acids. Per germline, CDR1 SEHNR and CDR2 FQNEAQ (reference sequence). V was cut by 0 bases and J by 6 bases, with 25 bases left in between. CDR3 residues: CASSLAVLGARAGTDTQYF. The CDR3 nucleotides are TGTGCCAGCAGCTTAGCAGTTCTAGGGGCCAGAGCTGGAACTGATACGCAGTATTTT.

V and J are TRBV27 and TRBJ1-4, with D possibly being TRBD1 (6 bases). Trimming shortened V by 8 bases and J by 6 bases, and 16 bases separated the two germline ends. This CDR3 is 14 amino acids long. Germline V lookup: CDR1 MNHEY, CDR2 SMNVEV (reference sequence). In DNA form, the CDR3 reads TGTGCCAGCTCCACCGGGACACCCTATGAAAAACTGTTTTTT. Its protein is CASSTGTPYEKLFF.

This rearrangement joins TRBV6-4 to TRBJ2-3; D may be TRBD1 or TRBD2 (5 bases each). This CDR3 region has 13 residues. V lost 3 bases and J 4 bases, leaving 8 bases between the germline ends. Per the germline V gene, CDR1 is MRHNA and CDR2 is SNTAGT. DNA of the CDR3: TGTGCCAGCAGTGAGAGGGGCCCAGATACGCAGTATTTT. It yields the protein CASSERGPDTQYF.

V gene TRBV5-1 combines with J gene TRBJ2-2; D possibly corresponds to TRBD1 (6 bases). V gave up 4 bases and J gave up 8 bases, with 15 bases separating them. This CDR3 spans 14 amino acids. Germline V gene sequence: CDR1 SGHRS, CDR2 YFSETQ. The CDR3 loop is CASSQQGDLGELFF. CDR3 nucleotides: TGCGCCAGCAGCCAACAGGGCGACTTAGGGGAGCTGTTTTTT.

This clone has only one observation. The CDR3 sequence is CSVVRGSGGVYETQYF. The CDR3 nucleotides are TGCAGCGTTGTCCGCGGGTCAGGAGGGGTGTATGAGACCCAGTACTTC. The V call is TRBV29-1, the J call TRBJ2-5; weak D call: TRBD2 (6 bases). Germline values: CDR1 SQVTM, CDR2 ANQGSEA. V was cut by 4 bases and J by 5 bases, with 23 bases left in between. The CDR3 covers 16 residues.

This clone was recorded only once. CDR3: CASSYAGADTEAFF. The DNA of the CDR3 is TGCGCCAGCAGCTACGCAGGGGCGGATACTGAAGCTTTCTTT. V gene TRBV5-1 combines with J gene TRBJ1-1; possible D gene TRBD1, 6 bases. This CDR3 spans 14 amino acids. V gave up 3 bases and J gave up 5 bases, with 14 bases separating them. CDR1 is SGHRS, CDR2 YFSETQ, per germline.